These 10 T cell receptor beta chains originate from one sample sequenced in a study of blood T cells in healthy people across ages. The second PCR ran about 6 to 11 cycles with a sample-barcoded 5' primer and J-beta primers. TCRdb re-derived calls from the 5' RACE reads in MiXCR, one entry per CDR3 protein. The table has about 1 million distinct CDR3 sequences, over 35% seen once. Sequencing used blood. These receptors all stem from a woman aged 55-69 years in good health.

This clonotype has more than one count but fewer than ten. The chain couples TRBV5-1 to TRBJ2-5; maybe TRBD1 (6 bases). From germline, CDR1 is SGHRS and CDR2 YFSETQ. Trimming cost V 0 bases and J 1 base, with 10 bases left between them. This CDR3 comprises 15 residues. The CDR3 protein is CASSLDGTTQETQYF. The CDR3 DNA reads as TGCGCCAGCAGCTTGGATGGGACAACCCAAGAGACCCAGTACTTC.

This clonotype was counted a single time. V is TRBV6-1 and J is TRBJ1-5; D gene ambiguous. CDR1 MNHNS and CDR2 SASEGT come from the germline V gene. Trimming took 4 bases from V and 3 from J, leaving 10 bases between them. CDR3 length equals 14 residues. The CDR3 spells CASSAVGNNQPQHF. CDR3 DNA sequence: TGTGCCAGCAGTGCCGTGGGAAACAATCAGCCCCAGCATTTT.

This clonotype was observed a handful of times. The CDR3 region has the DNA TGTGCCACCAGCAGAGAAGGGACAGTTGAAAAACTGTTTTTT. Protein sequence: CATSREGTVEKLFF. This chain uses TRBV15 with TRBJ1-4; 7 positions match TRBD1. Looked up from germline, CDR1 is LNHNV and CDR2 is YYDKDF (reference sequence). V trimming: 0 bases; J trimming: 7 bases; junction bases outside the gene matches: 2. The CDR3 loop spans 14 amino acids.

This chain connects TRBV7-2 to TRBJ2-3; TRBD2 matches at 11 bases. This CDR3 contains 13 residues. The trim removed 9 bases at V and 6 bases at J, leaving 5 bases unmatched. Germline-derived CDR1 and CDR2 are SGHTA and FQGNSA. The CDR3 DNA sequence: TGTGCCAGTAGCGGGAGGGCCCGGGATACGCAGTATTTT. Translating gives CASSGRARDTQYF. Using reference TRBV7-2 and TRBJ2-3 for the parts outside the CDR3, the full variable domain is GAGVSQSPSNKVTEKGKDVELRCDPISGHTALYWYRQSLGQGLEFLIYFQGNSAPDKSGLPSDRFSAERTGGSVSTLTIQRTQQEDSAVYLCASSGRARDTQYFGPGTRLTVL.

V usage is TRBV15 and J usage is TRBJ2-5; 7 nucleotides match TRBD2. The V gene end was trimmed by 3 bases and the J gene end by 1 base; junction bases not matched to a gene: 8. The CDR3 loop spans 16 amino acids. Looked up from germline, CDR1 is LNHNV and CDR2 is YYDKDF (reference sequence). CDR3 residues: CATSRSRTGGQETQYF. Here the CDR3 DNA reads TGTGCCACCAGCAGGTCTAGGACGGGGGGCCAAGAGACCCAGTACTTC.

The chain uses TRBV10-3 and TRBJ1-2, with no clear D. The germline CDR1 and CDR2 sequences are ENHRY and SYGVKD. V lost 2 bases and J lost 7, with 14 bases in between. The CDR3 runs 14 residues. The chain's CDR3 is CAISEGPGVGGYTF. The CDR3 DNA sequence: TGTGCCATCAGTGAGGGACCTGGGGTTGGTGGCTACACCTTC.

About this clonotype itself: The junction departs from germline at one end; a sequencing error may be responsible. The chain carries TRBV5-1 and TRBJ2-5; 11 nucleotides agree with TRBD1. The DNA end lines up better with TRBJ2-7; the J call may be wrong. Germline CDR1 is SGHRS and CDR2 is YFSETQ. The CDR3 has 14 residues. The CDR3 DNA reads as TGCGCCAACAGCTTGGGACAGGGGGTCCACGAGCAGTACTTC. This gives the protein CANSLGQGVHEQYF.

This clonotype showed up just a few times. This chain joins TRBV20-1 and TRBJ2-7, with D unclear. Trimming cost V 1 base and J 7 bases, with 14 bases left between them. This CDR3 comprises 13 residues. Germline CDR1 and CDR2: DFQATT and SNEGSKA (reference sequence). The CDR3 DNA sequence: TGCAGTGCTAGAGTTCTTGATGTCAGGGAGCAGTACTTC. It codes for CSARVLDVREQYF.

The rearrangement joins TRBV15 to TRBJ1-4; no clear D. The CDR3 runs to 12 residues. The V gene lost 0 bases and the J gene lost 6 bases, with 2 bases spanning the gap. Looked up from germline, CDR1 is LNHNV and CDR2 is YYDKDF (reference sequence). The CDR3 DNA is TGTGCCACCAGCAGAGAACATGAAAAACTGTTTTTT. Its protein product is CATSREHEKLFF.

The V gene is TRBV9, the J gene TRBJ2-3; D is possibly TRBD2 (5 bases). This CDR3 has 14 residues. Germline V gene sequence: CDR1 SGDLS, CDR2 YYNGEE. V dropped 3 bases and J dropped 2 bases, with 10 bases sitting between them. CDR3 in amino acids: CASSDPADTDTQYF. The CDR3 coding sequence is TGTGCCAGCAGCGATCCAGCGGACACAGATACGCAGTATTTT.